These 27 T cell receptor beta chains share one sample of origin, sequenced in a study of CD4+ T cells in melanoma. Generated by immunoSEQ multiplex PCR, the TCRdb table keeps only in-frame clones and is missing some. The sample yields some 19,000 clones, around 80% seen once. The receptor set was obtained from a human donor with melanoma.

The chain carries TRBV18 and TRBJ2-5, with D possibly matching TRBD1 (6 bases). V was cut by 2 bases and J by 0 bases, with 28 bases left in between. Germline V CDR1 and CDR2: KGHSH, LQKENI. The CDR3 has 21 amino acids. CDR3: CASSPSVRGPDFRLYQETQYF. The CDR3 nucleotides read TGTGCCAGCTCACCATCAGTCAGGGGCCCTGATTTTAGATTGTACCAAGAGACCCAGTACTTC. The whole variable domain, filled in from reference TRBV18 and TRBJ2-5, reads NAGVMQNPRHLVRRRGQEARLRCSPMKGHSHVYWYRQLPEEGLKFMVYLQKENIIDESGMPKERFSAEFPKEGPSILRIQQVVRGDSAAYFCASSPSVRGPDFRLYQETQYFGPGTRLLVL.

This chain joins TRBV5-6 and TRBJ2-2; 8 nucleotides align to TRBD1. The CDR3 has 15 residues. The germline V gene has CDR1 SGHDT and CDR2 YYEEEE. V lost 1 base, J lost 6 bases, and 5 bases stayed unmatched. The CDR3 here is CASSLRTGIAGELFF. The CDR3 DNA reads TGTGCCAGCAGCTTGAGGACAGGGATCGCCGGGGAGCTGTTTTTT.

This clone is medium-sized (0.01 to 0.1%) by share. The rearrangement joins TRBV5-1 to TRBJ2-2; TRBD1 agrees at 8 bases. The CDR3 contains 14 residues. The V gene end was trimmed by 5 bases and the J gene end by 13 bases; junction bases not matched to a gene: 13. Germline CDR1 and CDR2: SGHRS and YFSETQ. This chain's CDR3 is CASSRTRDRSALFF. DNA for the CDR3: TGCGCCAGCAGTAGAACACGGGACAGGTCTGCGCTGTTTTTT. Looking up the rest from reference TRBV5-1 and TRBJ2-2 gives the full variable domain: KAGVTQTPRYLIKTRGQQVTLSCSPISGHRSVSWYQQTPGQGLQFLFEYFSETQRNKGNFPGRFSGRQFSNSRSEMNVSTLELGDSALYLCASSRTRDRSALFFGEGSRLTVL.

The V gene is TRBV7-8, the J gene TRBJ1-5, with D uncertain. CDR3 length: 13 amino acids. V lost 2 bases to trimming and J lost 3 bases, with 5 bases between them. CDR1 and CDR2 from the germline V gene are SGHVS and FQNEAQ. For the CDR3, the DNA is TGTGCCAGCAGCTTAACAGACAATCAGCCCCAGCATTTT. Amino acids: CASSLTDNQPQHF.

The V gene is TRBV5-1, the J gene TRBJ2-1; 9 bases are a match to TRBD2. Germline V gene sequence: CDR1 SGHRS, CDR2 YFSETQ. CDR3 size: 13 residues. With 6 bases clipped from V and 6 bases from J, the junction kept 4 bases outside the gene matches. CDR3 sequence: CASTRGGLNEQFF. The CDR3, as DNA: TGCGCCAGCACGCGGGGGGGCCTCAATGAGCAGTTCTTC.

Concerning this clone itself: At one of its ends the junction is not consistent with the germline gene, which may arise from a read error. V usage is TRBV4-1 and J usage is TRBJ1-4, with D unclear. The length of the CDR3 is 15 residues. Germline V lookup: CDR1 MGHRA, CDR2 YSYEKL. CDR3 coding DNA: TGCGCCAGCAGCCAGCGGCGGTCAACAAATGAAAAACTGTTTTTT. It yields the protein CASSQRRSTNEKLFF.

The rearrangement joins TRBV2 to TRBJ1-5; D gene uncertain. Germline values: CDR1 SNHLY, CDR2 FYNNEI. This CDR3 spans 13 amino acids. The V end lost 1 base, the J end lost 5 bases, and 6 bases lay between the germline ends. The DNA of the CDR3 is TGTGCCAGCAGTGAAGACAGTCATCAGCCCCAGCATTTT. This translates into CASSEDSHQPQHF.

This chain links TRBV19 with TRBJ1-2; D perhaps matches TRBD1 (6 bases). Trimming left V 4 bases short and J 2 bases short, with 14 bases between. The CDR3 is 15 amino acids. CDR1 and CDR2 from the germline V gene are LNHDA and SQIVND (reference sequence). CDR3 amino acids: CASSKDRPGNYGYTF. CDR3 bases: TGTGCCAGTAGTAAAGACAGGCCGGGGAACTATGGCTACACCTTC.

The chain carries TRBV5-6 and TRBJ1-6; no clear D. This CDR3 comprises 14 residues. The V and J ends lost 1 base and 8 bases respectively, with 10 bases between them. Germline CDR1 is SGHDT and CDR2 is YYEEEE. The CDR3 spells CASSLRTLYSPLHF. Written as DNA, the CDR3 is TGTGCCAGCAGCTTGCGAACCCTTTATTCACCCCTCCACTTT.

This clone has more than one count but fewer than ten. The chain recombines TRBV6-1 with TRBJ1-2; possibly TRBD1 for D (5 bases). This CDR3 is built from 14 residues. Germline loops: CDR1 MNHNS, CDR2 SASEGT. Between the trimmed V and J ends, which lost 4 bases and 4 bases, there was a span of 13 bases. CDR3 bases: TGTGCCAGCAGTGTTACCAGGGTGAGCTATGGCTACACCTTC. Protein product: CASSVTRVSYGYTF.

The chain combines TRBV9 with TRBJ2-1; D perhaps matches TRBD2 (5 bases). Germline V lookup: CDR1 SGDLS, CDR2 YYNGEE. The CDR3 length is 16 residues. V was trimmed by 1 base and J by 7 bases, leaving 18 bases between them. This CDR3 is CASSVKGGPPGNEQFF. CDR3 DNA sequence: TGTGCCAGCAGCGTAAAGGGCGGCCCCCCGGGAAATGAGCAGTTCTTC.

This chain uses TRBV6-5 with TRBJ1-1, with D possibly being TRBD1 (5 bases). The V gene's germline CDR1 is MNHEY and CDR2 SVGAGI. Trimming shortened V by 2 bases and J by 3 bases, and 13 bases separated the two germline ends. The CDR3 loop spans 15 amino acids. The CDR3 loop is CASSYTNRLHTEAFF. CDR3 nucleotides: TGTGCCAGCAGTTACACCAACAGGCTTCACACTGAAGCTTTCTTT.

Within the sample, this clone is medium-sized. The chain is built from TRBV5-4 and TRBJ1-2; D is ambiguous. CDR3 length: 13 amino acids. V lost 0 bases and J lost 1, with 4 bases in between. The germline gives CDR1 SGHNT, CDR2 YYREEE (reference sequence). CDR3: CASSLDGNYGYTF. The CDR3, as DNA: TGTGCCAGCAGCTTGGACGGTAACTATGGCTACACCTTC.

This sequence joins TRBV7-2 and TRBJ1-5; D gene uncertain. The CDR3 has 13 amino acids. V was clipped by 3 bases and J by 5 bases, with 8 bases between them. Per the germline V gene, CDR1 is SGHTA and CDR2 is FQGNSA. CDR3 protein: CASSFGIDQPQHF. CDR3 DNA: TGTGCCAGCAGCTTCGGGATCGATCAGCCCCAGCATTTT.

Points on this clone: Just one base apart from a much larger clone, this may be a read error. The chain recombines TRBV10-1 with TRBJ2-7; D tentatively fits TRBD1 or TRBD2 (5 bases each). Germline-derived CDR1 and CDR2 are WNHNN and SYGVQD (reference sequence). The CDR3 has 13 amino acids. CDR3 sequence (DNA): TGCGTCAGCAGGGAGCAAGAAGCCTACGAGCAGTACTTC. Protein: CVSREQEAYEQYF.

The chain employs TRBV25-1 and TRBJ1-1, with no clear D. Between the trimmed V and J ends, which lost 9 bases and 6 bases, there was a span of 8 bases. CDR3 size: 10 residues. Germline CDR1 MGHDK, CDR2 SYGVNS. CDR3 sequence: CARHSPEAFF. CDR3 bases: TGTGCCAGACATAGTCCTGAAGCTTTCTTT.

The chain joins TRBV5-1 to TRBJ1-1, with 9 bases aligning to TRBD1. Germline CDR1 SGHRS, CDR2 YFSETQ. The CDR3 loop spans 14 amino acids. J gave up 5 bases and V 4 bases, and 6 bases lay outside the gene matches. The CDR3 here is CASSTGQGRTEAFF. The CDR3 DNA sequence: TGCGCCAGCAGCACGGGACAGGGTAGAACTGAAGCTTTCTTT.

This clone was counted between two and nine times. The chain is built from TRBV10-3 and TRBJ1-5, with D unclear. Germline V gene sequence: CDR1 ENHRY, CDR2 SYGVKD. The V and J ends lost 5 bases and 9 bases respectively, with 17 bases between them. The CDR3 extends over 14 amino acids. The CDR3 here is CAISIGMSGGPQHF. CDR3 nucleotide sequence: TGTGCCATCAGTATCGGGATGAGTGGCGGGCCCCAGCATTTT.

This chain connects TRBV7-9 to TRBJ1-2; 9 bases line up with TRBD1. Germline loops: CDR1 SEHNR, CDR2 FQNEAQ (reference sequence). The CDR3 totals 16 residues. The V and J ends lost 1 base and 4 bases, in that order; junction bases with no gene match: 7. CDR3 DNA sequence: TGTGCCAGCAGCTTAGGGGACAGGGCGGCACGCTATGGCTACACCTTC. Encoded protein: CASSLGDRAARYGYTF.

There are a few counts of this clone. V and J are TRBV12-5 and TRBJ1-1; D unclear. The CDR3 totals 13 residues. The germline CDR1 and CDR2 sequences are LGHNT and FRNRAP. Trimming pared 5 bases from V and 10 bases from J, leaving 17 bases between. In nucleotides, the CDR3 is TGTGCTAGTGGTCTATACAGCGACTCGCGAGCTTTCTTT. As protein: CASGLYSDSRAFF. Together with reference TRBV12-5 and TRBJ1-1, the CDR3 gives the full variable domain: DARVTQTPRHKVTEMGQEVTMRCQPILGHNTVFWYRQTMMQGLELLAYFRNRAPLDDSGMPKDRFSAEMPDATLATLKIQPSEPRDSAVYFCASGLYSDSRAFFGQGTRLTVV.

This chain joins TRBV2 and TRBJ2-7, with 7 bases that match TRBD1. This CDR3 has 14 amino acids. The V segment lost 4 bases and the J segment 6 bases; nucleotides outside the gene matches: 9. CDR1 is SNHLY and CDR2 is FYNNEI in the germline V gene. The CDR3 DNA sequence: TGTGCCAGCAGTGTCAGTACAGGGGATGTCGAGCAGTACTTC. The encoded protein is CASSVSTGDVEQYF.

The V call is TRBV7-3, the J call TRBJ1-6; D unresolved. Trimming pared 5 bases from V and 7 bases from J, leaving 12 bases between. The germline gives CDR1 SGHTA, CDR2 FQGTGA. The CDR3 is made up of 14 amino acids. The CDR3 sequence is CASSRGIANSPLHF. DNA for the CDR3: TGTGCCAGCAGCCGCGGGATAGCAAATTCACCCCTCCACTTT.

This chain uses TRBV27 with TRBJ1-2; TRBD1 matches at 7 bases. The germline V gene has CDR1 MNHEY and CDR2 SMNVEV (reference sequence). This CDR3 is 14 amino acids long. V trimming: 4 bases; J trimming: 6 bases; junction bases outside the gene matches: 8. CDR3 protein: CASSSLGGLDGYTF. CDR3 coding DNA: TGTGCCAGCAGTTCCTTAGGGGGCTTAGATGGCTACACCTTC.

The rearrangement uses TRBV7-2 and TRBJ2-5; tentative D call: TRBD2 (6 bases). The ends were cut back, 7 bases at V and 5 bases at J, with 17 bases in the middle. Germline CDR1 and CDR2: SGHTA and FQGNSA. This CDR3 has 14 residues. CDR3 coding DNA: TGTGCCAGCACCAGAATGGGCGCGGGGGAGACCCAGTACTTC. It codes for CASTRMGAGETQYF.

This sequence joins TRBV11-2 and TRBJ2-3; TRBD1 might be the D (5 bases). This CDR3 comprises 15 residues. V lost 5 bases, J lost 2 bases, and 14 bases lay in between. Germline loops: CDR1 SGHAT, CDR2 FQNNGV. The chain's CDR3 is CASSRRSRATDTQYF. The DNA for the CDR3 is TGTGCCAGCAGCCGTAGGAGCAGGGCCACAGATACGCAGTATTTT.

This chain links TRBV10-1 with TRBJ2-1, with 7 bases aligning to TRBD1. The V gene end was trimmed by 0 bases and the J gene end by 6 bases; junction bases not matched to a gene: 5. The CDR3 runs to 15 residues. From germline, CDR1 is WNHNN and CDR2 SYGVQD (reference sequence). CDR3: CASSESTTGFNEQFF. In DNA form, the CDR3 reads TGCGCCAGCAGTGAGTCTACGACAGGGTTCAATGAGCAGTTCTTC.

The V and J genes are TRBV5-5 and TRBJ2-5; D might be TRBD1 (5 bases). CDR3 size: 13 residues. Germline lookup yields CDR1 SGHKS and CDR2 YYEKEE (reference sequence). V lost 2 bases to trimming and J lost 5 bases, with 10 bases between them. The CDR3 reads CASSLRGAETQYF. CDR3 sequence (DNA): TGTGCCAGCAGCTTAAGGGGCGCGGAGACCCAGTACTTC.